A selection of T cell receptor beta chains follows, all from one sample in a study of blood T cell repertoires in COVID-19. Libraries were prepared by immunoSEQ multiplex PCR; TCRdb keeps only in-frame clonotypes and omits some of them. The table has around 380,000 clones, about 80% seen once. The sequencing sample was made of peripheral blood. All receptors come from a human donor with acute or convalescent COVID-19. The donor label of this sample is uncertain. Both conserved end residues are part of each CDR3. The order of the fields is clone size, V gene, J gene, D gene, CDR3 protein, CDR3 DNA. The D gene is left open where the match is weak. Clone size is shown for a subset of rows, as once, few, many or a class of expanded clone.

>.|TRBV5-1|TRBJ2-3|TRBD1
CASSEPTGVGTDTQYF
TGCGCCAGCAGCGAACCAACAGGGGTGGGGACAGATACGCAGTATTTT
>once|TRBV18|TRBJ2-1|.
CASSPVGGSYNEQFF
TGTGCCAGCTCACCAGTGGGAGGCTCCTACAATGAGCAGTTCTTC
>.|TRBV19|TRBJ1-1|.
CASSLWGGDTEAFF
TGTGCCAGTAGTCTTTGGGGCGGCGACACTGAAGCTTTCTTT
>.|TRBV18|TRBJ1-1|.
CASSPGLETEAFF
TGTGCCAGCTCACCAGGGTTGGAGACTGAAGCTTTCTTT
>.|TRBV29-1|TRBJ1-3|TRBD1
CSVGDRARGNTIYF
TGCAGCGTTGGGGACAGGGCTAGAGGAAACACCATATATTTT
>once|TRBV5-1|TRBJ1-2|.
CASSPERRRAGTYGYTF
TGCGCCAGCAGCCCGGAGAGGCGCAGGGCGGGGACCTATGGCTACACCTTC
>.|TRBV6-5|TRBJ1-3|TRBD1
CASSGQGVRTIYF
TGTGCCAGCAGCGGACAGGGGGTTCGCACCATATATTTT
>many|TRBV30|TRBJ2-1|TRBD2
CAWTASLRLAGRNEQFF
TGTGCCTGGACGGCCAGTCTTAGGCTAGCGGGGCGGAATGAGCAGTTCTTC
>.|TRBV3-1/TRBV3-2|TRBJ2-5|TRBD2
CASSQDNPGLAGGGGETQYF
TGTGCCAGCAGCCAAGACAATCCGGGACTAGCGGGAGGGGGCGGAGAGACCCAGTACTTC
>.|TRBV19|TRBJ2-6|TRBD1
CASSDRGNGANVLTF
TGTGCCAGTAGTGACAGGGGGAACGGGGCCAACGTCCTGACTTTC
>.|TRBV27|TRBJ1-2|TRBD1
CASSSYGTGRANYGYTF
TGTGCCAGCAGTTCATACGGGACAGGGAGAGCTAACTATGGCTACACCTTC
>.|TRBV5-1|TRBJ2-3|TRBD2
CATPGLADTQYF
TGCGCCACCCCGGGACTAGCAGATACGCAGTATTTT
>.|TRBV29-1|TRBJ2-7|TRBD1
CSALAGTGGIREQYF
TGCAGCGCCCTTGCCGGGACAGGGGGAATTCGCGAGCAGTACTTC
>.|TRBV20-1|TRBJ2-7|.
CSARAMYEQYF
TGCAGTGCTAGAGCTATGTACGAGCAGTACTTC
>.|TRBV5-1|TRBJ1-3|.
CASSPGMSGNTIYF
TGCGCCAGCAGCCCCGGTATGTCTGGAAACACCATATATTTT
>.|TRBV7-4|TRBJ1-5|.
CASSRLIEKQPQHF
TGTGCCAGCAGTCGCTTAATAGAGAAGCAGCCCCAGCATTTT
>once|TRBV27|TRBJ1-2|.
CASSLRLGSGYTF
TGTGCCAGCAGTTTGCGACTTGGAAGTGGCTACACCTTC
>.|TRBV7-2|TRBJ1-2|.
CASSLAPWGGDYGYTF
TGTGCCAGCAGCTTAGCCCCCTGGGGAGGGGACTATGGCTACACCTTC
>few|TRBV3-1/TRBV3-2|TRBJ1-3|TRBD1
CASSQDFTGGIVDGNTIYF
TGTGCCAGCAGCCAAGACTTTACAGGGGGTATTGTTGATGGAAACACCATATATTTT
>.|TRBV6-6|TRBJ1-3|.
CASSYVGSSGNTIYF
TGTGCCAGCAGTTACGTGGGGAGCTCTGGAAACACCATATATTTT
>.|TRBV18|TRBJ1-2|.
CASSPQTEYGYTF
TGTGCCAGCTCACCACAGACTGAATATGGCTACACCTTC
>once|TRBV3-1/TRBV3-2|TRBJ1-6|.
CASSQQGSSYNSPLHF
TGTGCCAGCAGCCAGCAGGGGAGCTCCTATAATTCACCCCTCCACTTT
>.|TRBV7-2|TRBJ1-5|TRBD1
CASSSPGGTGNQPQHF
TGTGCCAGCAGCTCCCCGGGGGGGACAGGGAACCAGCCCCAGCATTTT
>.|TRBV5-1|TRBJ2-5|.
CASTVQETQYF
TGCGCCAGCACCGTCCAAGAGACCCAGTACTTC
>.|TRBV4-2|TRBJ1-4|.
CASSPGGRGGATNEKLFF
TGTGCCAGCAGCCCAGGCGGCCGGGGGGGAGCAACTAATGAAAAACTGTTTTTT
>.|TRBV3-1/TRBV3-2|TRBJ1-5|.
CASSHPGNQPQHF
TGTGCCAGCAGCCATCCAGGGAATCAGCCCCAGCATTTT
>many|TRBV25-1|TRBJ2-1|.
CASSEAGWLDNEQFF
TGTGCCAGCAGTGAGGCAGGGTGGTTGGACAATGAGCAGTTCTTC
>.|TRBV3-1/TRBV3-2|TRBJ2-4|TRBD2
CASSQEYLAGGSTLAKNIQYF
TGTGCCAGCAGCCAAGAATATCTAGCGGGGGGTTCAACGCTAGCCAAAAACATTCAGTACTTC
>.|TRBV14|TRBJ1-3|TRBD1
CASSQGRFRGRSSGNTIYF
TGTGCCAGCAGCCAAGGGCGTTTCAGGGGGCGAAGCTCTGGAAACACCATATATTTT
>.|TRBV2|TRBJ1-5|.
CASSEEGVGQPQHF
TGTGCCAGCAGTGAGGAAGGGGTGGGTCAGCCCCAGCATTTT
>.|TRBV7-9|TRBJ2-3|TRBD2
CASSLVSGGGDTQYF
TGTGCCAGCAGCTTAGTGAGCGGGGGAGGAGATACGCAGTATTTT
>.|TRBV9|TRBJ2-3|TRBD2
CASSVIPGGQGDTQYF
TGTGCCAGCAGCGTAATTCCGGGGGGGCAGGGAGATACGCAGTATTTT
>.|TRBV7-9|TRBJ2-5|.
CASSLDTGGETQYF
TGTGCCAGCAGCTTAGACACAGGTGGAGAGACCCAGTACTTC
>few|TRBV4-1|TRBJ1-2|.
CASSQDVATGQLTGYTF
TGCGCCAGCAGCCAAGATGTAGCCACCGGACAGCTCACTGGCTACACCTTC
>.|TRBV5-4|TRBJ2-3|TRBD2
CASAGGPGDTQYF
TGTGCCAGCGCGGGGGGGCCCGGCGATACGCAGTATTTT
>.|TRBV27|TRBJ1-2|TRBD1
CASSIGRDSYGYTF
TGTGCCAGCAGTATCGGACGGGACAGCTATGGCTACACCTTC
>.|TRBV7-9|TRBJ1-4|TRBD1
CASSLQGAPNEKLFF
TGTGCCAGCAGCCTACAGGGGGCGCCTAATGAAAAACTGTTTTTT
>.|TRBV7-9|TRBJ1-2|.
CASSPGWGGYGYTF
TGTGCCAGCAGCCCAGGTTGGGGGGGCTATGGCTACACCTTC
>.|TRBV7-9|TRBJ2-3|TRBD2
CASRTSGTTEGQYF
TGTGCCAGCAGAACTTCCGGGACTACAGAAGGACAGTATTTT
>.|TRBV4-2|TRBJ2-3|.
CASSRGTDTQYF
TGTGCCAGCAGCCGCGGCACAGATACGCAGTATTTT
>.|TRBV30|TRBJ1-5|.
CAWSSGDNQPQHF
TGTGCCTGGAGTTCAGGGGACAATCAGCCCCAGCATTTT
>.|TRBV29-1|TRBJ1-1|.
CSARGNTEAFF
TGCAGCGCCAGGGGAAACACTGAAGCTTTCTTT